Described below is a single T cell receptor (beta chain) sequence and its context. Using immunoSEQ multiplex PCR, the repertoire was profiled, and TCRdb retains in-frame clones only, with some absent. Of 250,000 to 300,000 clones in the sample, roughly nine tenths are singletons; the top ten hold roughly 12%. This entry is derived from a study of blood T cell repertoires in COVID-19. V lost 0 bases and J 9 bases, leaving 18 bases between the germline ends. The CDR3 length is 17 residues. The germline V gene encodes CDR1 MGHRA and CDR2 YSYEKL. This chain links TRBV4-1 with TRBJ1-6, with D perhaps TRBD1 (5 bases). The TCR comes from a woman aged 25 to 39 with COVID-19, enrolled during active disease. Sequencing was done on a sample of peripheral blood. The DNA for the CDR3 is TGCGCCAGCAGCCAAGATCGCGGGGCAGGTGGCGGTTCACCCCTCCACTTT. Residues: CASSQDRGAGGGSPLHF.